This TCR beta chain is drawn from a study of blood T cell repertoires in COVID-19 (dated by TCRdb to 2018 to 2020). General notes on the study: Collaborator samples came from the United States, Italy and Spain and covered acute and convalescent phases of COVID-19. A freely available public database, intended as a resource for researchers studying the immune response to SARS-CoV-2, is where the repertoires were released. The material from the prospective study consisted of cDNA or gDNA derived from T cells, B-cell-depleted T cells, or PBMCs. Where available, HLA class I and class II types were obtained from metadata supplied by the sample provider rather than from assay-based typing. Samples came from the ongoing ImmuneRACE study (first 160 participants) plus 1,254 subjects from 6 global collaborators. Deeply sampled blood TCRbeta repertoires from subjects exposed to, actively infected with, or recovered from COVID-19 were included in the dataset. The sample metadata nearly always contained a de-identified subject ID, COVID-19 status, age in years and sex.

The germline V gene (reference sequence) supplies CDR1 MNHEY and CDR2 SMNVEV. V is clipped by 5 bases and J by 5 bases, and the sequence between their germline boundaries is 15 bases long. Including the terminal cysteine and phenylalanine, the CDR3 comprises 14 residues. Only the CDR3 portion is preserved as DNA: 42 bases, with reading frame beginning at the first base. Each collaborating institution followed its own protocols to collect whole blood in K2EDTA tubes. For TCRbeta analysis, collaborators shipped samples as frozen whole blood, isolated PBMCs, or DNA extracted from either of those sample types. About this clone: Its antigen has not been determined. No quality values exist for individual bases; no much larger clone is one base distant.

TCRbeta CDR3 regions were amplified from genomic DNA by means of the immunoSEQ Assay, a bias-controlled multiplex PCR. The original pipeline was this. Within the assay, amplification of reference gene primers was used to estimate how many nucleated cells each sample contained. To quantify the absolute abundance of each unique TCRbeta CDR3 rearrangement, sequence reads were collapsed and filtered. Productive Simpson clonality was computed per sample as the square root of Simpson's diversity index over productive rearrangements. In TCRdb, the immuneACCESS table is reduced to in-frame sequences with V and J assigned. These tables do not hold every clone; where another copy was compared, an unresolved V gene accounts for under half, and the others remain unexplained. From that table come the V and J calls and clone size; the DNA was used to work out D and trimming. This sample gives roughly 190,000 clones in total; around 86% of them show up just once. Approximately 3.5% of the sample lies in the top ten.

General findings and caveats noted by the study authors: How much clinical and demographic metadata was included differed by source and by participant, and the metadata was provided uncurated.

The chain employs TRBV27 and TRBJ1-2, with the D gene uncertain. The receptor was derived from a man aged 70 or older with acute or convalescent COVID-19. Input material: peripheral blood. The bases are TGTGCCAGCAGTCCCGACTTGAAGTCGTATGGCTACACCTTC. This encodes CASSPDLKSYGYTF.